This T cell receptor beta chain emerged from a study of T cells in Graves' hyperthyroidism and ophthalmopathy. The source material, RNA transcripts, was used to amplify TCR beta CDR3 regions. Researchers ran a first-round RT-PCR on the TCR CDR3 using the HTBI primer set. Via MiXCR, TCRdb re-called the multiplex PCR reads, giving one row per CDR3 protein. Found here are around 250,000 distinct CDR3 sequences, approximately 24% of them singletons; the top ten hold 35%. With duration under 3 months, ophthalmopathy was active: Clinical Activity Score at least 3, NOSPECS at least 4. This clonotype was detected ten times or more. Trimming at V came to 5 bases and at J to 4 bases, leaving 7 bases not matched to a gene. Germline values: CDR1 LNHDA, CDR2 SQIVND (reference sequence). CDR3 length equals 15 residues.

The rearrangement joins TRBV19 to TRBJ2-5, with 10 bases matching TRBD1. The sequence was collected from a woman in her 40s with Graves' ophthalmopathy. The sequencing input was blood. This CDR3 is CASSPSRTGGETQYF. The DNA of the CDR3 is TGTGCCAGTAGTCCAAGTCGGACAGGGGGAGAGACCCAGTACTTC.